A single sample is the source of the 19 T cell receptor beta chains below, sequenced in a study of Graves' ophthalmopathy and Graves' hyperthyroidism. The study amplified TCR beta CDR3 regions using RNA transcripts. An opening RT-PCR round employed HTBI primers and preceded a second-round multiplex PCR. TCRdb passed the multiplex PCR reads through MiXCR, listing each CDR3 protein once. Of 500,000 to 800,000 distinct CDR3 sequences in the sample, about 41% were seen once. The sample taken for sequencing was peripheral blood. The receptors stem from an adult man with Graves' ophthalmopathy.

This clonotype was recorded many times. The chain links TRBV20-1 to TRBJ2-7, with TRBD2 matching 8 bases. J was trimmed by 6 bases and V by 1 base; bases with no gene match: 11. The V gene's germline CDR1 is DFQATT and CDR2 SNEGSKA (reference sequence). CDR3 length equals 15 residues. In DNA form, the CDR3 reads TGCAGTGCTAGAGCAGGGACTAGTGGGTATCGCGAGCAGTACTTC. It specifies CSARAGTSGYREQYF.

The CDR3 spells CASSPGTTAEKLFF. CDR3 nucleotide sequence: TGTGCCAGCAGCCCAGGGACCACGGCGGAAAAACTGTTTTTT. The V and J genes are TRBV12-3 or TRBV12-4 and TRBJ1-4, with a tentative D call TRBD1 (5 bases). Trimming took 6 bases from V and 8 from J, leaving 16 bases between them. The CDR3 is made up of 14 amino acids.

This clonotype has a count of ten or more. This rearrangement joins TRBV2 to TRBJ1-2; 7 nucleotides align to TRBD1. The J segment lost 5 bases and the V segment lost 8 bases, leaving 5 bases of the junction unmatched. Germline values: CDR1 SNHLY, CDR2 FYNNEI. This CDR3 contains 12 residues. In nucleotides, the CDR3 is TGTGCCAGCCAGACAGGGCAGTATGGCTACACCTTC. It specifies CASQTGQYGYTF.

This clonotype was observed a handful of times. V usage is TRBV9 and J usage is TRBJ2-5, with 7 positions matching TRBD1. Germline loops: CDR1 SGDLS, CDR2 YYNGEE. CDR3 length: 15 amino acids. The junction had 10 bases not matched to a gene; V was cut back by 4 bases and J by 4 bases. For the CDR3, the DNA is TGTGCCAGCAGCACTAGGGGACAGTTGAGAGAGACCCAGTACTTC. Encoded protein: CASSTRGQLRETQYF. Full variable domain (outside the CDR3, taken from reference TRBV9 and TRBJ2-5): DSGVTQTPKHLITATGQRVTLRCSPRSGDLSVYWYQQSLDQGLQFLIQYYNGEERAKGNILERFSAQQFPDLHSELNLSSLELGDSALYFCASSTRGQLRETQYFGPGTRLLVL.

This clonotype was picked up many times. The chain carries TRBV2 and TRBJ2-7; D may be TRBD1 or TRBD2 (5 bases each). V lost 5 bases to trimming and J lost 3 bases, with 11 bases between them. The CDR3 spans 13 residues. Germline values: CDR1 SNHLY, CDR2 FYNNEI. This chain's CDR3 is CASSYGANYEQYF. In DNA, the CDR3 is TGTGCCAGCAGTTACGGGGCCAACTACGAGCAGTACTTC.

Points on this clonotype: The germline gene is not matched at one end of the junction; a read error may be the cause. The rearrangement uses TRBV7-8 and TRBJ1-2; a possible D gene is TRBD1 (5 bases). This CDR3 is built from 14 residues. Germline V gene lookup returns CDR1 SGHVS and CDR2 FQNEAQ. The CDR3 loop reads CASGLAEGAHGYTF. The CDR3 DNA is TGTGCCAGCGGCTTGGCCGAAGGGGCCCATGGCTACACCTTC. The full variable domain, rest sourced from reference TRBV7-8 and TRBJ1-2, is GAGVSQSPRYKVAKRGQDVALRCDPISGHVSLFWYQQALGQGPEFLTYFQNEAQLDKSGLPSDRFFAERPEGSVSTLKIQRTQQEDSAVYLCASGLAEGAHGYTFGSGTRLTVV.

The CDR3 is CASRRTEKLFF. In nucleotides, the CDR3 is TGTGCCAGCCGACGGACGGAAAAACTGTTTTTT. The rearrangement links TRBV7-2 to TRBJ1-4; D gene uncertain. V was trimmed by 8 bases and J by 8 bases, leaving 9 bases between them. CDR3 length equals 11 residues. Germline V gene lookup returns CDR1 SGHTA and CDR2 FQGNSA.

This clonotype has just a few counts. The chain is built from TRBV20-1 and TRBJ2-7; D uncertain. This CDR3 is built from 13 residues. Germline CDR1 DFQATT, CDR2 SNEGSKA (reference sequence). Trimming took 2 bases from V and 6 from J, leaving 14 bases between them. The CDR3 sequence is CSARKTGSSEQYF. The CDR3 region has the DNA TGCAGTGCTAGAAAGACCGGTTCTTCCGAGCAGTACTTC.

Ten or more counts support this clonotype. This rearrangement joins TRBV2 to TRBJ1-2; TRBD1 is a possible D gene (6 bases). Per the germline V gene, CDR1 is SNHLY and CDR2 is FYNNEI. V was trimmed by 0 bases and J by 2 bases, leaving 13 bases between them. The CDR3 totals 16 residues. The CDR3 reads CASSEALGTLNYGYTF. In DNA, the CDR3 is TGTGCCAGCAGTGAAGCGCTGGGGACACTCAACTATGGCTACACCTTC.

V usage is TRBV29-1 and J usage is TRBJ2-7, with TRBD2 matching 10 bases. Germline CDR1 reads SQVTM; CDR2 reads ANQGSEA. With V trimmed by 3 bases and J by 4 bases, 9 bases remained unmatched. The CDR3 covers 15 residues. The CDR3 DNA reads TGCAGCGTTGATGCTCTAGCGGGAGCAGGGTACGAGCAGTACTTC. Residues: CSVDALAGAGYEQYF.

This clonotype was observed a handful of times. The chain employs TRBV5-1 and TRBJ1-3; D unresolved. CDR1 and CDR2 from the germline V gene are SGHRS and YFSETQ. V was cut by 3 bases and J by 0 bases, with 10 bases left in between. The CDR3 sequence is 15 residues long. CDR3 in amino acids: CASSSTPISGNTIYF. CDR3 in DNA: TGCGCCAGCAGCTCAACGCCGATCTCTGGAAACACCATATATTTT.

The chain recombines TRBV24-1 with TRBJ1-5, with D maybe TRBD1 (5 bases). Trimming stripped 5 bases from V and 11 bases from J, with 15 bases between. CDR1 and CDR2 from the germline V gene are KGHDR and SFDVKD. The CDR3 consists of 13 residues. CDR3: CATSGGYEETQHF. CDR3 coding DNA: TGTGCCACCAGTGGGGGCTACGAAGAGACCCAGCATTTT.

The gene calls are TRBV25-1 and TRBJ2-2, with 11 bases that match TRBD1. CDR3 length equals 13 residues. Germline V gene data show CDR1 as MGHDK and CDR2 as SYGVNS. V shed 7 bases and J 6 bases; nucleotides not matched to a gene: 1. The CDR3 DNA sequence: TGTGCCAGCATGGGACAGGGGGCCGGGGAGCTGTTTTTT. Its translation: CASMGQGAGELFF.

This clonotype was detected many times. V usage is TRBV4-3 and J usage is TRBJ1-2; 8 nucleotides match TRBD1. V gave up 0 bases and J gave up 4 bases; unmatched junction bases: 1. Germline assignment: CDR1 LGHNA and CDR2 YSLEER. The length of the CDR3 is 14 residues. This CDR3 is CASSQEGTGYGYTF. The CDR3 DNA reads TGCGCCAGCAGCCAAGAAGGGACAGGCTATGGCTACACCTTC.

This sequence joins TRBV6-2 or TRBV6-3 and TRBJ1-5; no firm D call. Germline V CDR1 and CDR2: MNHEY, SVGEGT. The V end lost 5 bases, the J end lost 0 bases, and 17 bases lay between the germline ends. This CDR3 is built from 17 residues. CDR3 sequence (DNA): TGTGCCAGCAGTCCCGGTGGGTCCACTGATAGCAATCAGCCCCAGCATTTT. It specifies CASSPGGSTDSNQPQHF.

The rearrangement links TRBV30 to TRBJ1-5, with D uncertain. CDR3 length equals 13 residues. From germline, CDR1 is GTSNPN and CDR2 SVGIG (reference sequence). Trimming shortened V by 2 bases and J by 0 bases, and 5 bases separated the two germline ends. The CDR3 coding sequence is TGTGCCTGGAGTCAGCATAGCAATCAGCCCCAGCATTTT. The encoded protein is CAWSQHSNQPQHF.

On this clonotype: Compared with germline, one end of the junction differs, possibly owing to a read error. The chain couples TRBV2 to TRBJ2-7; TRBD2 aligns across 7 bases. The CDR3 has 14 amino acids. Looked up from germline, CDR1 is SNHLY and CDR2 is FYNNEI. The CDR3 bases are TGTGCCAGCACGGGACGCGGGAGTGGCTACGAGCAGTGCTTC. It specifies CASTGRGSGYEQCF. Using reference TRBV2 and TRBJ2-7 for the parts outside the CDR3, the full variable domain is EPEVTQTPSHQVTQMGQEVILRCVPISNHLYFYWYRQILGQKVEFLVSFYNNEISEKSEIFDDQFSVERPDGSNFTLKIRSTKLEDSAMYFCASTGRGSGYEQCFGPGTRLTVT.

This clonotype was seen at least ten times. V gene TRBV29-1 combines with J gene TRBJ1-2; D unclear. This CDR3 region has 10 residues. Germline assignment: CDR1 SQVTM and CDR2 ANQGSEA. The V gene lost 7 bases and the J gene lost 8 bases, with 11 bases spanning the gap. CDR3 loop: CSALTPGYTF. The CDR3 DNA reads TGCAGCGCCCTGACACCGGGCTACACCTTC.

The table lists this clonotype with a few counts. The chain has TRBV7-9 and TRBJ1-1, with TRBD1 matching over 7 bases. The trim removed 5 bases at V and 0 bases at J, leaving 9 bases unmatched. This CDR3 contains 16 residues. CDR1 SEHNR and CDR2 FQNEAQ come from the germline V gene (reference sequence). The DNA of the CDR3 is TGTGCCAGCAGCCCAACAGGGGAGGGCCTGAACACTGAAGCTTTCTTT. Translated, it gives CASSPTGEGLNTEAFF.